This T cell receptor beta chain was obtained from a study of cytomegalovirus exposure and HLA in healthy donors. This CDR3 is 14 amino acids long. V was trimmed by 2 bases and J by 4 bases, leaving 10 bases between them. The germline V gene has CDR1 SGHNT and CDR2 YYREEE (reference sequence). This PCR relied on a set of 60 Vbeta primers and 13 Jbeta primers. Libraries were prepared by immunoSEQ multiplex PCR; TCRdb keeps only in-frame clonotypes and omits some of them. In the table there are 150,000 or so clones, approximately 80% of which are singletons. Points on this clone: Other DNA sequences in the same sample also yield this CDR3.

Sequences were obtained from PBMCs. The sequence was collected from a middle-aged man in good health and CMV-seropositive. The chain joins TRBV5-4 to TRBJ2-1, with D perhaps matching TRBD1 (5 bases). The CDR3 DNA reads TGTGCCAGCAGCTTTGGACACCTATACAATGAGCAGTTCTTC. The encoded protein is CASSFGHLYNEQFF. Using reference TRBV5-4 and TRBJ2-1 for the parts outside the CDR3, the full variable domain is ETGVTQSPTHLIKTRGQQVTLRCSSQSGHNTVSWYQQALGQGPQFIFQYYREEENGRGNFPPRFSGLQFPNYSSELNVNALELDDSALYLCASSFGHLYNEQFFGPGTRLTVL.